This TCR beta chain was identified during a study of beta chain features in type 1 diabetes. As for the study in general: The patients were much like the healthy donors in age, gender and cell yields.

Germline V gives CDR1 MDHEN, CDR2 SYDVKM. The CDR3 covers 14 residues. Trimming took 5 bases from V and 5 from J, leaving 14 bases between them. Heparinised blood was drawn once per donor, averaging roughly 110 mL. The entirety of the isolated RNA underwent reverse transcription, so expressed TCRB transcripts were sequenced. Average reads for naive, central memory and regulatory T cell samples were several million. Libraries were prepared by immunoSEQ multiplex PCR; TCRdb keeps only in-frame clonotypes and omits some of them. The sample includes 400,000 or so clones, 8.5% to 10% of them seen just once. Of note for this clone: Its antigen is undetermined. The sample has other DNA sequences that encode this CDR3 too.

The study, taken as a whole, reports: PCR, the amplification step, might favor shorter templates, equally in patients and controls. Moderate but significant shortening of TCRB CDR3s was recorded in all four CD4+ subsets from Type 1 diabetes patients.

Sequencing used central memory CD4+ T cells from blood. This chain uses TRBV28 with TRBJ2-3; D possibly corresponds to TRBD1 (5 bases). The sequence derives from a man between 25 and 39 years old with type 1 diabetes. In DNA, the CDR3 is TGTGCCAGCAGTCCTATGGCAGGGCGAGATACGCAGTATTTT. Translating it yields CASSPMAGRDTQYF.